This T cell receptor beta chain is from a study of beta chain features in type 1 diabetes. Study findings and constraints: In these data, an HLA type influence on TCRB rearrangement remained unresolved.

Only a few counts were recorded for this clone. The antigen remains undetermined. Of the isolated RNA, all was reverse transcribed, and so the sequenced material was expressed TCRB transcripts. TCRdb's table, derived via immunoSEQ multiplex PCR, lists solely in-frame clones and lacks some. Of about 320,000 clones in the sample, around 15% are singletons; the top ten hold more than 6.5%. From germline, CDR1 is LNHDA and CDR2 SQIVND (reference sequence). V gave up 4 bases and J gave up 2 bases, with 11 bases separating them. This CDR3 spans 14 amino acids. This receptor was obtained from a man aged 30-40 years in good health. The sequencing input was central memory CD4+ T cells from blood. V gene TRBV19 combines with J gene TRBJ1-2; D unclear. The CDR3 sequence: CASSNPQPNYGYTF. In DNA, the CDR3 is TGTGCCAGTAGTAACCCTCAGCCCAACTATGGCTACACCTTC.